This entry describes one T cell receptor (beta chain). V lost 0 bases, J lost 6 bases, and 3 bases stayed unmatched. This CDR3 is built from 14 residues. Germline V gene sequence: CDR1 SGHKS, CDR2 YYEKEE (reference sequence). The assay was immunoSEQ multiplex PCR, and TCRdb's table has in-frame clones only and misses some. The data hold about 2.1 million clones, with 90% to 95% observed a single time. The source of the sample is a study of shared clonotypes between healthy human individuals. Naivety among CD8 cells was defined by CD45RO negativity and positive CCR7 selection, thereby excluding terminally differentiated effector memory CD45RA+ cells.

The receptor was isolated from a man aged 18-30 years in good health. Some clones in this sample may be carry-over from other donors' samples. The rearrangement joins TRBV5-5 to TRBJ2-1; TRBD1 matches at 7 bases. Specimen: naive CD8+ T cells from PBMCs. CDR3 amino acids: CASSLGDSPNEQFF. CDR3 DNA: TGTGCCAGCAGCTTGGGGGACAGCCCCAATGAGCAGTTCTTC.